The 14 T cell receptor beta chains in this list originate from one sample, sequenced in a study of CXCR3-negative and CXCR3-positive naive CD8 T cells. Broader study findings: Against CXCR3-negative naive cells, CXCR3-positive naive cells showed more hydrophobic TRB CDR3s.

UMI-tagged TRB cDNA libraries were built via 5' RACE. TCRdb reprocessed the 5' RACE reads, keeping one entry per CDR3 protein, no DNA. Its table records 130,000 to 150,000 distinct CDR3 sequences. These receptors' targets are unknown. The sample taken for sequencing was naive CXCR3+ CD8+ T cells from blood. Stated subset: CD45RO-CCR7+CD27+CD95- naive CD8+ T cells expressing CXCR3 (TNR3+). The source is a human donor in good health. Some clones in this sample may be carry-over from other donors' samples.

The chain carries TRBV4-1 and TRBJ2-1; TCRdb's assignment of TRBD1 cannot be checked, as there is no DNA. The CDR3 has 16 amino acids. The germline gives CDR1 MGHRA, CDR2 YSYEKL. CDR3 region: CASSLPGGTGVGEQFF.

The V gene is TRBV20-1, the J gene TRBJ2-7. Germline CDR1 and CDR2: DFQATT and SNEGSKA (reference sequence). The length of the CDR3 is 13 residues. The CDR3 spells CSARVAVGFEQYF.

The chain recombines TRBV6-5 with TRBJ1-2. The CDR3 is 13 residues long. Per germline, CDR1 MNHEY and CDR2 SVGAGI. CDR3 amino acids: CASSSTTNYGYTF.

V gene TRBV29-1 combines with J gene TRBJ2-3. CDR3 size: 13 residues. Germline V CDR1 and CDR2: SQVTM, ANQGSEA. The CDR3 region is CSVVIDRTDTQYF.

The rearrangement links TRBV29-1 to TRBJ2-7. CDR1 and CDR2 (germline): SQVTM, ANQGSEA. The CDR3 runs to 13 residues. This CDR3 is CSVDTAYSYEQYF.

This chain joins TRBV20-1 and TRBJ1-1. Germline CDR1 reads DFQATT; CDR2 reads SNEGSKA (reference sequence). The CDR3 contains 12 residues. This CDR3 is CSALEVGTEAFF.

The chain is built from TRBV25-1 and TRBJ2-1; the D call from TCRdb, TRBD1, cannot be confirmed without DNA. The CDR3 is made up of 19 amino acids. CDR1 is MGHDK, CDR2 SYGVNS, per germline. The chain's CDR3 is CASSEFFSSEGGNYNEQFF.

The V and J genes are TRBV29-1 and TRBJ2-1; TCRdb gives TRBD1 as the D gene, but with no DNA this cannot be confirmed. Germline CDR1 SQVTM, CDR2 ANQGSEA. The CDR3 is made up of 15 amino acids. The CDR3 here is CRVEDETGGLYEQFF.

V usage is TRBV29-1 and J usage is TRBJ2-1; with no DNA, the TCRdb D assignment of TRBD1 cannot be verified. This CDR3 spans 15 amino acids. Germline V gene sequence: CDR1 SQVTM, CDR2 ANQGSEA. The CDR3 sequence: CSVGGRQGTYNEQFF.

The V call is TRBV12-3 or TRBV12-4, the J call TRBJ2-1; TCRdb names TRBD2, which stays unverified in the absence of DNA. This CDR3 region has 14 residues. CDR3 region: CASTQLAGDDEQFF.

The V gene is TRBV3-1, the J gene TRBJ2-4; without DNA, the TCRdb call of TRBD1 cannot be checked. This CDR3 contains 18 residues. CDR1 and CDR2 (germline): LGHDT, YNNKEL (reference sequence). CDR3 sequence reads: CASSLVAGQALAKNIQYF. Full variable domain (remainder filled in from reference TRBV3-1 and TRBJ2-4): DTAVSQTPKYLVTQMGNDKSIKCEQNLGHDTMYWYKQDSKKFLKIMFSYNNKELIINETVPNRFSPKSPDKAHLNLHINSLELGDSAVYFCASSLVAGQALAKNIQYFGAGTRLSVL.

The V call is TRBV15, the J call TRBJ2-2; the D call from TCRdb, TRBD1, cannot be confirmed without DNA. CDR3 size: 15 residues. CDR1 is LNHNV and CDR2 is YYDKDF in the germline V gene (reference sequence). CDR3 region: CATSSRGPGTGELFF.

This chain joins TRBV12-3 or TRBV12-4 and TRBJ1-5; TCRdb's assignment of TRBD1 cannot be checked, as there is no DNA. The CDR3 runs to 11 residues. CDR3: CASRQGGPQHF.

The chain uses TRBV6-5 and TRBJ2-2. Germline V gives CDR1 MNHEY, CDR2 SVGAGI. CDR3 length: 11 residues. Here the CDR3 reads CASTSTGELFF.